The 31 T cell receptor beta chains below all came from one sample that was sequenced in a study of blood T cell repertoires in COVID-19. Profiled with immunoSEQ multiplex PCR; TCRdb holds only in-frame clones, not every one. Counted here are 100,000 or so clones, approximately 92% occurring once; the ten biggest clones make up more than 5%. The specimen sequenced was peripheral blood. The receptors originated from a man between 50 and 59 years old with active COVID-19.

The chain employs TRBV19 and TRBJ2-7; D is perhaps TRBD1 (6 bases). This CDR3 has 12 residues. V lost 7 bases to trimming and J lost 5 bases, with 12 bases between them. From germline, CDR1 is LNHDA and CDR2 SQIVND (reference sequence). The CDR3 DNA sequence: TGTGCCAGTAACCGAGAGGGGGACGAGCAGTACTTC. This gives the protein CASNREGDEQYF.

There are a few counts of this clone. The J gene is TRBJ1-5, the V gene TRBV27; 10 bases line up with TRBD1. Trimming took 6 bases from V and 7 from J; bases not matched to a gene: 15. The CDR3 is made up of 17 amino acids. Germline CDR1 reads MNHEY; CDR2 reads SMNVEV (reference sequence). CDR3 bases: TGTGCCAGCAGCTCCACCGGGACAGGGGACCTCTGGCAGCCCCAGCATTTT. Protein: CASSSTGTGDLWQPQHF.

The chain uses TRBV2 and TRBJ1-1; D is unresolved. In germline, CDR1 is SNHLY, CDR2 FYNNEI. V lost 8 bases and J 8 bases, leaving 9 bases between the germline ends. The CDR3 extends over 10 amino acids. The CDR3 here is CASGETEAFF. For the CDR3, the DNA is TGTGCCAGCGGGGAGACAGAAGCTTTCTTT. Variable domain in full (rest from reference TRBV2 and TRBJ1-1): EPEVTQTPSHQVTQMGQEVILRCVPISNHLYFYWYRQILGQKVEFLVSFYNNEISEKSEIFDDQFSVERPDGSNFTLKIRSTKLEDSAMYFCASGETEAFFGQGTRLTVV.

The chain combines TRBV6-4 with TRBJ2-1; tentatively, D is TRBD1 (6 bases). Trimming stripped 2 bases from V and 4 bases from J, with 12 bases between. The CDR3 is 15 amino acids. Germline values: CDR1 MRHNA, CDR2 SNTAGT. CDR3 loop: CASSDTDSTYNEQFF. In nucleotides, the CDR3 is TGTGCCAGCAGTGACACGGACAGTACATACAATGAGCAGTTCTTC.

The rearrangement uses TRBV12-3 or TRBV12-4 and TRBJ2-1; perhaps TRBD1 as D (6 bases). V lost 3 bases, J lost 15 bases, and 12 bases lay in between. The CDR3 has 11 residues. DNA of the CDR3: TGTGCCAGCAGTTTGAGGACAGACCCGTTCTTC. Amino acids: CASSLRTDPFF.

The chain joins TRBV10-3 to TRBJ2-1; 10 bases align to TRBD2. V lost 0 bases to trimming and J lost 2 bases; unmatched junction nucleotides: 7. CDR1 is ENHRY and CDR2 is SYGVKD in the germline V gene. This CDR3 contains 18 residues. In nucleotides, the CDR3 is TGTGCCATCAGTGAGTCGTATAGCGGGAGGAGCCCCTACAATGAGCAGTTCTTC. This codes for CAISESYSGRSPYNEQFF.

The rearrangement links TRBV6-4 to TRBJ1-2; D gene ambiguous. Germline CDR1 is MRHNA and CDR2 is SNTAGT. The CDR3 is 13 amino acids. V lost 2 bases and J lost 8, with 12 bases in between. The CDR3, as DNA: TGTGCCAGCAGTGACAACACGGCCGGGGGCTACACCTTC. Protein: CASSDNTAGGYTF.

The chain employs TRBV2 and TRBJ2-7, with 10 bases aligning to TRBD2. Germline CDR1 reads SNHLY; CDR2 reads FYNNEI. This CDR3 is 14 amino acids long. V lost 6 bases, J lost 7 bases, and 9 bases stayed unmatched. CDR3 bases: TGTGCCAGCAGGGGGACTAGCGTGACTTTTGAGCAGTACTTC. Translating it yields CASRGTSVTFEQYF. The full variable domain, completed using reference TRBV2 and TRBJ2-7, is EPEVTQTPSHQVTQMGQEVILRCVPISNHLYFYWYRQILGQKVEFLVSFYNNEISEKSEIFDDQFSVERPDGSNFTLKIRSTKLEDSAMYFCASRGTSVTFEQYFGPGTRLTVT.

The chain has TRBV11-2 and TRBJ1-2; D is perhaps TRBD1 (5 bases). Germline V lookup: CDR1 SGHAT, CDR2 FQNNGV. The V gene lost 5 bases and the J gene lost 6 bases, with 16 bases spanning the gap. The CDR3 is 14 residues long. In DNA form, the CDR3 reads TGTGCCAGCAGCCCCTCGTCAGGGAAGGATGGCTACACCTTC. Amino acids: CASSPSSGKDGYTF.

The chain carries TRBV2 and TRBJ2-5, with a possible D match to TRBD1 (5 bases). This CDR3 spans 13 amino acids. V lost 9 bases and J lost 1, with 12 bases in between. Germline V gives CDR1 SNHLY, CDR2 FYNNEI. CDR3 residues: CASVQGIQETQYF. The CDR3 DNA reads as TGTGCCAGTGTTCAGGGTATCCAAGAGACCCAGTACTTC.

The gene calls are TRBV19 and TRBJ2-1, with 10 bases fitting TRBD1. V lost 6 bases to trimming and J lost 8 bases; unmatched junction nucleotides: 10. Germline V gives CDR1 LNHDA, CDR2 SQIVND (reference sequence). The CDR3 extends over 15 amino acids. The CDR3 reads CASSIPGQGLDEQFF. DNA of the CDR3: TGTGCCAGTAGCATCCCGGGACAGGGGCTCGATGAGCAGTTCTTC. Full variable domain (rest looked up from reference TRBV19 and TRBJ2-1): DGGITQSPKYLFRKEGQNVTLSCEQNLNHDAMYWYRQDPGQGLRLIYYSQIVNDFQKGDIAEGYSVSREKKESFPLTVTSAQKNPTAFYLCASSIPGQGLDEQFFGPGTRLTVL.

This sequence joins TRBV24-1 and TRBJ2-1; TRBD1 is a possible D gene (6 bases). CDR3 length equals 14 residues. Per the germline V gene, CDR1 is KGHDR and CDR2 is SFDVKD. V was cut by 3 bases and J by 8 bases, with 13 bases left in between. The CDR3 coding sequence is TGTGCCACCAGTGATCCCACAGGGTTGGATGAGCAGTTCTTC. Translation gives CATSDPTGLDEQFF.

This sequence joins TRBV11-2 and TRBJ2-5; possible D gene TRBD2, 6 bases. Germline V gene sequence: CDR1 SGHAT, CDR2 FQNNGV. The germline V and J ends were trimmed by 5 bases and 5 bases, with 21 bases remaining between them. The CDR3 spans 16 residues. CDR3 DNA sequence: TGTGCCAGCAGCCGTCCGCGGGACCCTCAAGCTGAGACCCAGTACTTC. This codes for CASSRPRDPQAETQYF.

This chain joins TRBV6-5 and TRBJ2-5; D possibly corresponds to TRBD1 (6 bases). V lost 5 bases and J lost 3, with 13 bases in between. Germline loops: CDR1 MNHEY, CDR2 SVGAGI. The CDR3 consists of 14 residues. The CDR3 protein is CASSRERGKETQYF. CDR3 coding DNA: TGTGCCAGCAGTAGGGAGAGGGGGAAAGAGACCCAGTACTTC.

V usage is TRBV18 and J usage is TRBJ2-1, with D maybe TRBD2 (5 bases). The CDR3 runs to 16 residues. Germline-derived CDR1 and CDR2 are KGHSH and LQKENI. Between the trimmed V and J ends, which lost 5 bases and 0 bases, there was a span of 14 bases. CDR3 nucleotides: TGTGCCAGCTCAGTTCAGCGGCCAAGCTCCTACAATGAGCAGTTCTTC. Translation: CASSVQRPSSYNEQFF. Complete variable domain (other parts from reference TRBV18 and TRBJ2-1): NAGVMQNPRHLVRRRGQEARLRCSPMKGHSHVYWYRQLPEEGLKFMVYLQKENIIDESGMPKERFSAEFPKEGPSILRIQQVVRGDSAAYFCASSVQRPSSYNEQFFGPGTRLTVL.

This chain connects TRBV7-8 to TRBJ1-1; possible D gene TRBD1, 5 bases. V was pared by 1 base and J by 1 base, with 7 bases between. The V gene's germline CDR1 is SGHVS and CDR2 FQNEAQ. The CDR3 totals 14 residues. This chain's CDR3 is CASSLGQSNTEAFF. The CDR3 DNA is TGTGCCAGCAGCTTAGGACAGTCGAACACTGAAGCTTTCTTT.

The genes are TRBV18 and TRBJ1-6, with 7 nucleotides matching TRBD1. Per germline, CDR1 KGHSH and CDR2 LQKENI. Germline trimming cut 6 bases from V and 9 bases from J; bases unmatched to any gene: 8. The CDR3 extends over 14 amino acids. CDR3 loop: CASSRDSNGSPLHF. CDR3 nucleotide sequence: TGTGCCAGCTCCAGGGACAGTAACGGTTCACCCCTCCACTTT.

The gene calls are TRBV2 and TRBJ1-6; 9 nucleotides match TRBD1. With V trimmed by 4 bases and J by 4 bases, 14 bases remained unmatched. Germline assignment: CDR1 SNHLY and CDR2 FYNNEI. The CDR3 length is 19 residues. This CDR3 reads CASSGSGTGLPLYNSPLHF. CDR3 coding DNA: TGTGCCAGCAGTGGTTCCGGGACAGGGTTACCATTGTATAATTCACCCCTCCACTTT.

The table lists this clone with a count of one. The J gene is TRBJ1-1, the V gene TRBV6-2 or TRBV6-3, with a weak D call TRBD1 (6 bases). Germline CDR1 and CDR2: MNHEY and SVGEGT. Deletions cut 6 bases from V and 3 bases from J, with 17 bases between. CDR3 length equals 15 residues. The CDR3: CASSHTGNSDTEAFF. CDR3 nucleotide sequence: TGTGCCAGCAGCCATACAGGGAATAGCGACACTGAAGCTTTCTTT.

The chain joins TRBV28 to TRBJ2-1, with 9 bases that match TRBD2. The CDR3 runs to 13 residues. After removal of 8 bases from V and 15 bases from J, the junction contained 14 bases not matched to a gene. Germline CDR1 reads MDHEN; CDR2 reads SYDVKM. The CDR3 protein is CASRTSATSSAFF. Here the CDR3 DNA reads TGTGCCAGCCGGACTAGCGCAACATCGTCGGCGTTCTTC.

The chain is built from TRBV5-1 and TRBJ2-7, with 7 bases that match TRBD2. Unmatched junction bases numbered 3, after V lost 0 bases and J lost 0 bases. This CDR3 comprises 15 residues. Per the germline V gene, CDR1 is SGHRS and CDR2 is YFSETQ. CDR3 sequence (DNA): TGCGCCAGCAGCTTGGGCCAGCGGGGCTCCTACGAGCAGTACTTC. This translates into CASSLGQRGSYEQYF.

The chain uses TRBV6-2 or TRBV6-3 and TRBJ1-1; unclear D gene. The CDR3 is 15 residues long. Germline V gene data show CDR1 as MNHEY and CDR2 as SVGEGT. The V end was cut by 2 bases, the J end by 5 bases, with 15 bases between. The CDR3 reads CASSYRHLRETEAFF. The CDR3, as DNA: TGTGCCAGCAGTTACAGACACCTAAGAGAAACTGAAGCTTTCTTT.

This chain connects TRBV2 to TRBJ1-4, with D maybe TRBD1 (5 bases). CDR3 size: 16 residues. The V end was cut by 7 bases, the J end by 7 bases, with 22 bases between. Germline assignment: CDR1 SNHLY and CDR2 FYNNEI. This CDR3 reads CASTARLGTSSEKLFF. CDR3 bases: TGTGCCAGCACCGCCCGATTGGGGACTAGCTCTGAAAAACTGTTTTTT.

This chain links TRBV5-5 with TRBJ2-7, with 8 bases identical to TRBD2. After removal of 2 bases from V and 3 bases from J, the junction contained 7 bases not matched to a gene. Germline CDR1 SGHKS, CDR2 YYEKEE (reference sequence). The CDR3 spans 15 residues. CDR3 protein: CASSFFLAGLYEQYF. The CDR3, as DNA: TGTGCCAGCAGCTTTTTCTTAGCGGGACTCTACGAGCAGTACTTC.

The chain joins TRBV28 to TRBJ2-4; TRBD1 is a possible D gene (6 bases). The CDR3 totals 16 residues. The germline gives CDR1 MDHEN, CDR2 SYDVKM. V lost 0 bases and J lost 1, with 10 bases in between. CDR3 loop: CASSLWGRGAKNIQYF. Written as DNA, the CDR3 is TGTGCCAGCAGTTTATGGGGAAGGGGGGCCAAAAACATTCAGTACTTC.

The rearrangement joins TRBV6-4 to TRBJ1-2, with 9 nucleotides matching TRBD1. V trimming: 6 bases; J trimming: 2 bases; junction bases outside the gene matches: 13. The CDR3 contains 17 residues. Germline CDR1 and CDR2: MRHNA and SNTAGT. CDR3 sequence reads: CASRAFGTGLQNYGYTF. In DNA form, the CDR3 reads TGTGCCAGCAGAGCCTTCGGGACAGGGCTTCAGAACTATGGCTACACCTTC.

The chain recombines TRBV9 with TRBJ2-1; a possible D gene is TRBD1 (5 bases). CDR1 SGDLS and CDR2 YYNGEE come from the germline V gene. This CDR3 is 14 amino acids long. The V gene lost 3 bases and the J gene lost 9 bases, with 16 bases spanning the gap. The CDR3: CASSAYRQSSEQFF. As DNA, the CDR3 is TGTGCCAGCAGCGCCTATCGACAGAGCAGTGAGCAGTTCTTC.

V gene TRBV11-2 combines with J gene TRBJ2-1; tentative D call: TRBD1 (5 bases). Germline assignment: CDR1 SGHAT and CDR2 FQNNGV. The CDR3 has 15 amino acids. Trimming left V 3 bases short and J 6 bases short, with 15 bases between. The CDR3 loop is CASSFSLGVGNEQFF. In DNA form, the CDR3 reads TGTGCCAGCAGCTTCAGTTTAGGGGTAGGCAATGAGCAGTTCTTC.

CDR3 in amino acids: CASTLRTGGNQPQHF. CDR3 coding DNA: TGTGCCAGCACTCTACGGACAGGGGGCAATCAGCCCCAGCATTTT. The genes are TRBV2 and TRBJ1-5, with 9 bases matching TRBD1. This CDR3 contains 15 residues. Germline V gene lookup returns CDR1 SNHLY and CDR2 FYNNEI. Trimming took 7 bases from V and 2 from J; bases not matched to a gene: 6.

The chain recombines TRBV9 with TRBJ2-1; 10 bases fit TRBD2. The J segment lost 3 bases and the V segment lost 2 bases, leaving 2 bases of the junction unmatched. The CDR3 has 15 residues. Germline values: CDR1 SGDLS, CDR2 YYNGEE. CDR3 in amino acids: CASSVSGGLYNEQFF. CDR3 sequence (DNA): TGTGCCAGCAGCGTTAGCGGGGGGCTCTACAATGAGCAGTTCTTC. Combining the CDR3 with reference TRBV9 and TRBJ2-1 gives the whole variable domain DSGVTQTPKHLITATGQRVTLRCSPRSGDLSVYWYQQSLDQGLQFLIQYYNGEERAKGNILERFSAQQFPDLHSELNLSSLELGDSALYFCASSVSGGLYNEQFFGPGTRLTVL.

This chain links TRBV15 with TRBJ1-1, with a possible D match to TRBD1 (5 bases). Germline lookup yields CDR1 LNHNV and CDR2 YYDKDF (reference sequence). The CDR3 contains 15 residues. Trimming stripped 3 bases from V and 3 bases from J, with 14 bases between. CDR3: CATSRGGTRDTEAFF. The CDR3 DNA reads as TGTGCCACCAGCAGGGGGGGGACCCGAGACACTGAAGCTTTCTTT.